A selection of T cell receptor beta chains follows, all from one sample in a study of T cell responses to AZD1222 COVID-19 vaccine. Sequencing was performed with immunoSEQ multiplex PCR; in TCRdb, only in-frame clones are kept and a portion is missing. The repertoire consists of 85,000 to 100,000 clones, with less than 90% occurring once and the leading ten covering just under 5%. Sequencing was performed on peripheral blood, taken 28 days after the second AZD1222 dose. The source of these receptors is an adult who received the AZD1222 COVID-19 vaccine. CDR3s include the opening cysteine and the closing phenylalanine or tryptophan. Each record gives: V gene, clone size, J gene, D gene, CDR3 protein, CDR3 DNA. A D gene is named only where the DNA matches it firmly. Clone size is given for some rows only: seen once, a few or many times, or a class if the clone is expanded.

V gene: TRBV5-4
clone size: once
J gene: TRBJ2-5
D gene: .
CDR3 protein: CASSLVDAPETQYF
CDR3 DNA: TGTGCCAGCAGCTTGGTGGATGCCCCAGAGACCCAGTACTTC

V gene: TRBV10-3
clone size: .
J gene: TRBJ2-7
D gene: TRBD1
CDR3 protein: CAISDGTGAYEQYF
CDR3 DNA: TGTGCCATCAGTGATGGGACAGGGGCATACGAGCAGTACTTC

V gene: TRBV11-2
clone size: .
J gene: TRBJ2-7
D gene: .
CDR3 protein: CASSLGDTSYEQYF
CDR3 DNA: TGTGCCAGCAGCTTAGGCGACACCTCCTACGAGCAGTACTTC

V gene: TRBV11-3
clone size: once
J gene: TRBJ2-3
D gene: .
CDR3 protein: CASSPGSGGRDTQYF
CDR3 DNA: TGTGCCAGCAGCCCCGGATCGGGGGGCCGTGATACGCAGTATTTT

V gene: TRBV19
clone size: .
J gene: TRBJ2-3
D gene: .
CDR3 protein: CASSGLANTDTQYF
CDR3 DNA: TGTGCCAGTAGTGGGCTAGCGAATACAGATACGCAGTATTTT

V gene: TRBV2
clone size: .
J gene: TRBJ1-2
D gene: .
CDR3 protein: CASSSQVGYGYTF
CDR3 DNA: TGTGCCAGCAGTTCACAGGTGGGCTATGGCTACACCTTC

V gene: TRBV12-3/TRBV12-4
clone size: .
J gene: TRBJ2-3
D gene: TRBD1
CDR3 protein: CASRTGSSGTQYF
CDR3 DNA: TGTGCCAGCAGGACAGGGAGCTCGGGTACGCAGTATTTT

V gene: TRBV5-6
clone size: .
J gene: TRBJ2-5
D gene: .
CDR3 protein: CASTRGPSGLGETQYF
CDR3 DNA: TGTGCCAGCACCCGGGGCCCCAGCGGTCTTGGAGAGACCCAGTACTTC

V gene: TRBV11-2
clone size: .
J gene: TRBJ2-3
D gene: .
CDR3 protein: CASSSVSQDTQYF
CDR3 DNA: TGTGCCAGCAGCTCGGTCTCACAAGATACGCAGTATTTT

V gene: TRBV5-1
clone size: few
J gene: TRBJ2-2
D gene: .
CDR3 protein: CASSRSGVSTGELFF
CDR3 DNA: TGCGCCAGCAGCCGCAGCGGCGTGAGCACCGGGGAGCTGTTTTTT

V gene: TRBV19
clone size: .
J gene: TRBJ1-5
D gene: TRBD1
CDR3 protein: CASSMGQGSNQPQHF
CDR3 DNA: TGTGCCAGTAGTATGGGACAGGGATCCAATCAGCCCCAGCATTTT

V gene: TRBV7-2
clone size: .
J gene: TRBJ2-1
D gene: .
CDR3 protein: CASSFRASNNEQFF
CDR3 DNA: TGTGCCAGCAGCTTCCGGGCCAGCAACAATGAGCAGTTCTTC

V gene: TRBV14
clone size: .
J gene: TRBJ1-1
D gene: .
CDR3 protein: CASSFGFDTEAFF
CDR3 DNA: TGTGCCAGCAGCTTCGGGTTCGACACTGAAGCTTTCTTT

V gene: TRBV18
clone size: .
J gene: TRBJ2-1
D gene: TRBD2
CDR3 protein: CASSPPASGNEQFF
CDR3 DNA: TGTGCCAGCTCACCACCGGCTAGCGGAAATGAGCAGTTCTTC

V gene: TRBV2
clone size: .
J gene: TRBJ2-5
D gene: .
CDR3 protein: CASRASLQETQYF
CDR3 DNA: TGTGCCAGCAGAGCGTCCCTTCAAGAGACCCAGTACTTC

V gene: TRBV5-8
clone size: .
J gene: TRBJ2-3
D gene: .
CDR3 protein: CASSYRTAGGDTQYF
CDR3 DNA: TGTGCCAGCAGCTACCGGACAGCCGGCGGGGATACGCAGTATTTT

V gene: TRBV11-2
clone size: .
J gene: TRBJ1-1
D gene: TRBD1
CDR3 protein: CASSPRTGTNTEAFF
CDR3 DNA: TGTGCCAGCAGCCCACGGACAGGGACAAACACTGAAGCTTTCTTT

V gene: TRBV4-1
clone size: once
J gene: TRBJ1-5
D gene: .
CDR3 protein: CASSQDDQPQHF
CDR3 DNA: TGCGCCAGCAGCCAAGATGATCAGCCCCAGCATTTT

V gene: TRBV7-3
clone size: .
J gene: TRBJ2-6
D gene: .
CDR3 protein: CASSPQASGANVLTF
CDR3 DNA: TGTGCCAGCAGCCCACAGGCTTCTGGGGCCAACGTCCTGACTTTC

V gene: TRBV5-5
clone size: .
J gene: TRBJ1-2
D gene: TRBD1
CDR3 protein: CASTLGGQGVAVYGYTF
CDR3 DNA: TGTGCCAGCACCCTGGGGGGACAGGGGGTCGCTGTCTATGGCTACACCTTC

V gene: TRBV7-9
clone size: .
J gene: TRBJ1-4
D gene: .
CDR3 protein: CASSLSATNEKLFF
CDR3 DNA: TGTGCCAGCAGCTTATCAGCCACTAATGAAAAACTGTTTTTT

V gene: TRBV18
clone size: .
J gene: TRBJ1-5
D gene: .
CDR3 protein: CASSPTALEPQHF
CDR3 DNA: TGTGCCAGCTCACCTACCGCGCTAGAGCCCCAGCATTTT

V gene: TRBV6-6
clone size: .
J gene: TRBJ1-3
D gene: .
CDR3 protein: CASSPSGRGNTIYF
CDR3 DNA: TGTGCCAGCAGTCCCTCGGGTCGAGGAAACACCATATATTTT

V gene: TRBV6-5
clone size: .
J gene: TRBJ1-5
D gene: TRBD1
CDR3 protein: CASSYSGQGRNQPQHF
CDR3 DNA: TGTGCCAGCAGTTACTCAGGACAGGGTCGCAATCAGCCCCAGCATTTT

V gene: TRBV5-5
clone size: .
J gene: TRBJ1-3
D gene: TRBD1
CDR3 protein: CASSFLGQGDTIYF
CDR3 DNA: TGTGCCAGCAGCTTCCTGGGACAGGGCGACACCATATATTTT

V gene: TRBV3-1/TRBV3-2
clone size: .
J gene: TRBJ1-6
D gene: TRBD1
CDR3 protein: CASSQGRQGAANSPLHF
CDR3 DNA: TGTGCCAGCAGCCAAGGCCGACAGGGGGCTGCTAATTCACCCCTCCACTTT

V gene: TRBV19
clone size: .
J gene: TRBJ1-3
D gene: .
CDR3 protein: CASSIDREGRGSGNTIYF
CDR3 DNA: TGTGCCAGTAGTATAGATAGAGAGGGAAGAGGCTCTGGAAACACCATATATTTT

V gene: TRBV7-9
clone size: .
J gene: TRBJ2-1
D gene: .
CDR3 protein: CASSPGGSGAYNEQFF
CDR3 DNA: TGTGCCAGCAGCCCAGGGGGGAGCGGGGCGTACAATGAGCAGTTCTTC

V gene: TRBV28
clone size: .
J gene: TRBJ1-1
D gene: .
CDR3 protein: CASSSVTGGSTEAFF
CDR3 DNA: TGTGCCAGCAGTTCAGTGACAGGTGGTAGCACTGAAGCTTTCTTT

V gene: TRBV18
clone size: .
J gene: TRBJ1-5
D gene: .
CDR3 protein: CASSQESQPQHF
CDR3 DNA: TGTGCCAGCTCACAAGAATCCCAGCCCCAGCATTTT

V gene: TRBV2
clone size: once
J gene: TRBJ1-5
D gene: .
CDR3 protein: CASSVYSNQPQHF
CDR3 DNA: TGTGCCAGCAGTGTATATAGCAATCAGCCCCAGCATTTT

V gene: TRBV5-8
clone size: few
J gene: TRBJ2-1
D gene: .
CDR3 protein: CASSLGGQFF
CDR3 DNA: TGTGCCAGCAGCTTAGGGGGACAGTTCTTC

V gene: TRBV10-1
clone size: .
J gene: TRBJ2-2
D gene: .
CDR3 protein: CASSELSTGELFF
CDR3 DNA: TGCGCCAGCAGTGAGTTGAGCACCGGGGAGCTGTTTTTT

V gene: TRBV4-2
clone size: .
J gene: TRBJ1-2
D gene: .
CDR3 protein: CASSQDQINYGYTF
CDR3 DNA: TGTGCCAGCAGCCAGGACCAGATTAACTATGGCTACACCTTC

V gene: TRBV18
clone size: .
J gene: TRBJ2-4
D gene: .
CDR3 protein: CASSPYRGGPENIQYF
CDR3 DNA: TGTGCCAGCTCACCATATAGAGGGGGGCCTGAAAACATTCAGTACTTC

V gene: TRBV10-3
clone size: .
J gene: TRBJ2-2
D gene: TRBD1
CDR3 protein: CAISLGRGYRGTGELFF
CDR3 DNA: TGTGCCATCAGTTTGGGCAGGGGGTACCGAGGCACCGGGGAGCTGTTTTTT

V gene: TRBV29-1
clone size: .
J gene: TRBJ1-1
D gene: TRBD1
CDR3 protein: CSARQGARSEAFF
CDR3 DNA: TGCAGCGCAAGACAGGGGGCGCGCTCTGAAGCTTTCTTT

V gene: TRBV18
clone size: .
J gene: TRBJ1-1
D gene: TRBD1
CDR3 protein: CASSRAGTGKVEAFF
CDR3 DNA: TGTGCCAGCTCACGTGCCGGGACAGGGAAGGTTGAAGCTTTCTTT